This note documents a single T cell receptor (beta chain) sequence. CDR1 and CDR2 (germline): SGHKS, YYEKEE (reference sequence). The CDR3 runs 13 residues. V was shortened by 4 bases and J by 1 base, with 8 bases between the two germline ends. This sample is drawn from a study of shared clonotypes between healthy human individuals. Study-wide context: CD4 naive and memory got three plates each, CD8 naive two, CD8 memory one.

Using immunoSEQ multiplex PCR, the repertoire was profiled, and TCRdb retains in-frame clones only, with some absent. The repertoire holds a few million clones, more than 80% seen once, with around 0.4% in the top ten. Sequenced: naive CD4+ T cells from PBMCs. Subset here: CD45RA+ positively selected. This TCR was sampled from a young man in good health. Some clones in this sample may be carry-over from other donors' samples. The J gene is TRBJ1-1, the V gene TRBV5-5, with TRBD1 as a possible D gene (6 bases). This chain's CDR3 is CASSGGANTEAFF. DNA of the CDR3: TGTGCCAGCAGCGGGGGCGCGAACACTGAAGCTTTCTTT. Together with reference TRBV5-5 and TRBJ1-1, the CDR3 gives the full variable domain: DAGVTQSPTHLIKTRGQQVTLRCSPISGHKSVSWYQQVLGQGPQFIFQYYEKEERGRGNFPDRFSARQFPNYSSELNVNALLLGDSALYLCASSGGANTEAFFGQGTRLTVV.